This T cell receptor (beta chain) was observed in a study of blood T cell repertoires in COVID-19. Study-level background: The United States, Italy and Spain provided the acute and convalescent COVID-19 samples. T cells, B-cell-depleted T cells, or PBMCs supplied cDNA or gDNA.

This clone showed up just a few times. As originally analysed: Amplification from reference gene primers served as the basis for estimated nucleated cell counts. Assay used: immunoSEQ multiplex PCR; TCRdb lists only in-frame clones, some missing. V, J and clone size are taken as reported in that table, and D and trimming were inferred from the DNA itself. In the table there are under 75,000 clones, 73% of which are singletons. Sequencing was done on a sample of peripheral blood. This receptor was identified in a woman between 50 and 59 years old with active or convalescent COVID-19.

The CDR3 spells CATTGLADTDTQYF. CDR3 DNA sequence: TGTGCCACCACCGGACTAGCAGACACAGATACGCAGTATTTT. The chain couples TRBV24-1 to TRBJ2-3, with TRBD2 matching 8 bases. The junction had 5 bases not matched to a gene; V was cut back by 8 bases and J by 2 bases. Germline-derived CDR1 and CDR2 are KGHDR and SFDVKD. The CDR3 consists of 14 residues.